The 24 T cell receptor beta chains listed next were all sequenced from one sample in a study of cytotoxic CD8 clonotypes in ibrutinib-treated CLL. Using immunoSEQ multiplex PCR, the repertoire was profiled, and TCRdb retains in-frame clones only, with some absent. This table holds approximately 25,000 clones, 55% to 75% found once. The starting material was PBMCs, obtained after 12 months of ibrutinib treatment. All receptors derive from a human donor with chronic lymphocytic leukemia.

This sequence joins TRBV18 and TRBJ1-2; D might be TRBD1 (6 bases). The CDR3 spans 17 residues. The V end was cut by 2 bases, the J end by 7 bases, with 23 bases between. Looked up from germline, CDR1 is KGHSH and CDR2 is LQKENI. CDR3 protein: CASSPGGSQSFFGGYTF. CDR3 in DNA: TGTGCCAGCTCACCAGGGGGCAGTCAGAGCTTCTTTGGTGGCTACACCTTC.

The CDR3, as DNA: TGTGCCAGCTCTAACCGGAGCGGGGCGGTTGGGAAGACCCAGTACTTC. As protein: CASSNRSGAVGKTQYF. The rearrangement joins TRBV18 to TRBJ2-5; 7 nucleotides line up with TRBD2. Per germline, CDR1 KGHSH and CDR2 LQKENI. V gave up 6 bases and J gave up 6 bases; unmatched junction bases: 16. This CDR3 contains 16 residues.

The rearrangement uses TRBV4-3 and TRBJ2-2; D perhaps matches TRBD2 (5 bases). The V end lost 0 bases, the J end lost 7 bases, and 15 bases lay between the germline ends. The germline CDR1 and CDR2 sequences are LGHNA and YSLEER. The CDR3 is 16 residues long. The DNA of the CDR3 is TGCGCCAGCAGCCAAGAGGGTCCGGGGTCGAACGGGGAGCTGTTTTTT. It codes for CASSQEGPGSNGELFF.

V is TRBV19 and J is TRBJ2-7, with 7 bases fitting TRBD2. Germline trimming cut 7 bases from V and 2 bases from J; bases unmatched to any gene: 8. This CDR3 spans 14 amino acids. CDR1 is LNHDA, CDR2 SQIVND, per germline (reference sequence). The CDR3 here is CASNPTGGTYEQYF. CDR3 DNA sequence: TGTGCCAGTAACCCCACGGGGGGTACCTACGAGCAGTACTTC.

The V gene is TRBV30, the J gene TRBJ1-5, with D tentatively TRBD1 (6 bases). The CDR3 runs to 15 residues. The V gene lost 3 bases and the J gene lost 2 bases, with 14 bases spanning the gap. The germline V gene encodes CDR1 GTSNPN and CDR2 SVGIG (reference sequence). CDR3 in amino acids: CAWSHREGGNQPQHF. CDR3 nucleotide sequence: TGTGCCTGGAGCCACAGGGAAGGGGGCAATCAGCCCCAGCATTTT.

Details on this clone: At one boundary the junction diverges from the germline segment, which might be a read error. This sequence joins TRBV19 and TRBJ2-1; D might be TRBD1 (6 bases). Germline-derived CDR1 and CDR2 are LNHDA and SQIVND (reference sequence). The CDR3 sequence is 15 residues long. The CDR3 here is CATKDVGGSDNEQFF. DNA of the CDR3: TGTGCCACGAAAGACGTTGGGGGCTCCGACAATGAGCAGTTCTTC. Full variable domain (remainder filled in from reference TRBV19 and TRBJ2-1): DGGITQSPKYLFRKEGQNVTLSCEQNLNHDAMYWYRQDPGQGLRLIYYSQIVNDFQKGDIAEGYSVSREKKESFPLTVTSAQKNPTAFYLCATKDVGGSDNEQFFGPGTRLTVL.

The chain carries TRBV30 and TRBJ1-1, with D unclear. The germline V gene encodes CDR1 GTSNPN and CDR2 SVGIG (reference sequence). This CDR3 is 12 amino acids long. Trimming shortened V by 7 bases and J by 7 bases, and 16 bases separated the two germline ends. CDR3 nucleotides: TGTGCCTCCCAGTCATTGAATGGTGAAGCTTTCTTT. Protein: CASQSLNGEAFF. The full variable domain, completed using reference TRBV30 and TRBJ1-1, is SQTIHQWPATLVQPVGSPLSLECTVEGTSNPNLYWYRQAAGRGLQLLFYSVGIGQISSEVPQNLSASRPQDRQFILSSKKLLLSDSGFYLCASQSLNGEAFFGQGTRLTVV.

V usage is TRBV4-1 and J usage is TRBJ2-5; 7 nucleotides align to TRBD1. CDR3 length equals 14 residues. CDR1 MGHRA and CDR2 YSYEKL come from the germline V gene. V lost 1 base and J lost 5; bases outside the gene matches: 4. The CDR3 coding sequence is TGCGCCAGCAGCCAAGGGGGACAGTCGGAGACCCAGTACTTC. This encodes CASSQGGQSETQYF.

This sequence joins TRBV7-3 and TRBJ2-1; 9 bases fit TRBD2. The CDR3 covers 14 residues. V was clipped by 4 bases and J by 9 bases; unmatched bases: 7. Looked up from germline, CDR1 is SGHTA and CDR2 is FQGTGA. CDR3 residues: CASSSSGGPTEQFF. The DNA of the CDR3 is TGTGCCAGCAGCTCGAGCGGGGGGCCTACTGAGCAGTTCTTC.

This clone has a handful of counts. The CDR3 nucleotides read TGCAGCGTTGAAGATCTTCGTGGAAACACCATATATTTT. Translation gives CSVEDLRGNTIYF. V and J are TRBV29-1 and TRBJ1-3; D is ambiguous. The CDR3 covers 13 residues. The germline gives CDR1 SQVTM, CDR2 ANQGSEA. V shed 0 bases and J shed 3 bases, with 6 bases lying between them.

This chain joins TRBV19 and TRBJ2-3, with 9 bases fitting TRBD2. CDR1 and CDR2 (germline): LNHDA, SQIVND (reference sequence). The CDR3 consists of 16 residues. J gave up 1 base and V 6 bases, and 8 bases lay outside the gene matches. CDR3 coding DNA: TGTGCCAGTAGCTTGGGGGGACTAGCAGGCACAGATACGCAGTATTTT. It codes for CASSLGGLAGTDTQYF.

The V call is TRBV6-1, the J call TRBJ1-6, with 10 bases fitting TRBD1. Germline assignment: CDR1 MNHNS and CDR2 SASEGT. The V and J ends lost 4 bases and 7 bases, in that order; junction bases with no gene match: 7. The CDR3 has 16 amino acids. This CDR3 reads CASSVRTGGGNSPLHF. The CDR3 nucleotides read TGTGCCAGCAGTGTAAGGACAGGGGGAGGGAATTCACCCCTCCACTTT.

The CDR3 bases are TGTGCCACCAGCAGAGATTTGTCAAGTACCGGGGAGCTGTTTTTT. Its protein is CATSRDLSSTGELFF. The V and J genes are TRBV15 and TRBJ2-2; D remains unclear. Germline CDR1 is LNHNV and CDR2 is YYDKDF (reference sequence). The CDR3 sequence is 15 residues long. The V and J ends lost 0 bases and 5 bases respectively, with 10 bases between them.

This clone was recorded only once. The genes are TRBV21-1 and TRBJ1-4; the table assigns TRBD1, which was not confirmed against the DNA. TRBV21-1 is noted as a pseudogene. The CDR3 extends over 15 amino acids. The CDR3 is CASSKVQELGRKLFF. The DNA for the CDR3 is TGTGCCAGCAGCAAAGTACAGGAGCTTGGAAGGAAACTGTTTTTT.

The chain has TRBV10-2 and TRBJ2-2; D unresolved. The CDR3 has 12 amino acids. Per the germline V gene, CDR1 is WSHSY and CDR2 is SAAADI. With 6 bases removed from V and 6 bases from J, the gap between germline ends came to 8 bases. The CDR3 spells CASRNRSGELFF. Here the CDR3 DNA reads TGCGCCAGCAGGAACCGGTCCGGGGAGCTGTTTTTT.

This clone was observed a few times. This chain links TRBV19 with TRBJ1-6, with D possibly TRBD1 on 6 matching bases. CDR3 length: 14 amino acids. V lost 7 bases and J lost 7, with 14 bases in between. Germline values: CDR1 LNHDA, CDR2 SQIVND (reference sequence). CDR3 residues: CASKERGENSPLHF. The CDR3 bases are TGTGCCAGTAAAGAGAGGGGGGAAAATTCACCCCTCCACTTT.

The rearrangement uses TRBV7-3 and TRBJ2-5, with TRBD2 matching 9 bases. Trimming at V came to 5 bases and at J to 6 bases, leaving 7 bases not matched to a gene. The CDR3 covers 14 residues. Looked up from germline, CDR1 is SGHTA and CDR2 is FQGTGA. The CDR3 sequence: CASSPSGEEKTQYF. The CDR3 DNA reads as TGTGCCAGCAGCCCTAGCGGGGAGGAGAAGACCCAGTACTTC.

The chain couples TRBV19 to TRBJ1-1, with D unclear. CDR1 and CDR2 (germline): LNHDA, SQIVND (reference sequence). The CDR3 has 14 amino acids. The V and J ends lost 7 bases and 8 bases respectively, with 20 bases between them. CDR3 nucleotides: TGTGCCAGTAATGTCGATTTAGGAGTCTCGGAAGCTTTCTTT. Translation gives CASNVDLGVSEAFF.

Judged by abundance, this clone is medium-sized (0.01 to 0.1%). The chain is built from TRBV9 and TRBJ2-1; D gene ambiguous. The CDR3 contains 14 residues. V shed 4 bases and J shed 5 bases, with 13 bases lying between them. From germline, CDR1 is SGDLS and CDR2 YYNGEE. CDR3 in DNA: TGTGCCAGCAGCCCCCAGGACGGGCACAATGAGCAGTTCTTC. Encoded protein: CASSPQDGHNEQFF.

The CDR3 region is CSVPPGTPWREDEQYF. CDR3 bases: TGCAGCGTTCCACCCGGGACTCCCTGGCGGGAGGACGAGCAGTACTTC. The V gene is TRBV29-1, the J gene TRBJ2-7; 8 bases agree with TRBD2. After removal of 5 bases from V and 5 bases from J, the junction contained 17 bases not matched to a gene. Germline CDR1 and CDR2: SQVTM and ANQGSEA. CDR3 size: 16 residues.

This rearrangement joins TRBV2 to TRBJ2-5; no definite D call. Looked up from germline, CDR1 is SNHLY and CDR2 is FYNNEI. The CDR3 runs to 16 residues. V dropped 4 bases and J dropped 0 bases, with 15 bases sitting between them. In nucleotides, the CDR3 is TGTGCCAGCAGTGGCAGTCTGCACTTGTACCAAGAGACCCAGTACTTC. As protein: CASSGSLHLYQETQYF.

J is TRBJ1-1 and V is TRBV2, with D unresolved. Germline loops: CDR1 SNHLY, CDR2 FYNNEI. The CDR3 totals 17 residues. The V gene lost 7 bases and the J gene lost 6 bases, with 27 bases spanning the gap. In DNA, the CDR3 is TGTGCCAGCATGCGGAGGACCAATCTCGGATATATCCCTGAAGCTTTCTTT. Translated: CASMRRTNLGYIPEAFF.

The chain recombines TRBV5-4 with TRBJ2-7, with D possibly being TRBD1 (6 bases). Germline loops: CDR1 SGHNT, CDR2 YYREEE (reference sequence). Trimming stripped 2 bases from V and 3 bases from J, with 27 bases between. There are 19 residues in the CDR3. The CDR3 nucleotides are TGTGCCAGCAGCTTTTCCCAATTCCGGGACCAGGGGATGTACTACGAGCAGTACTTC. Translation gives CASSFSQFRDQGMYYEQYF.

This clone was seen a handful of times. The V gene is TRBV7-2, the J gene TRBJ2-1, with D possibly matching TRBD2 (6 bases). The CDR3 contains 13 residues. V dropped 0 bases and J dropped 9 bases, with 9 bases sitting between them. Germline CDR1 and CDR2: SGHTA and FQGNSA. In DNA, the CDR3 is TGTGCCAGCAGCTTAGCGCGGGGATCTGAGCAGTTCTTC. It codes for CASSLARGSEQFF.